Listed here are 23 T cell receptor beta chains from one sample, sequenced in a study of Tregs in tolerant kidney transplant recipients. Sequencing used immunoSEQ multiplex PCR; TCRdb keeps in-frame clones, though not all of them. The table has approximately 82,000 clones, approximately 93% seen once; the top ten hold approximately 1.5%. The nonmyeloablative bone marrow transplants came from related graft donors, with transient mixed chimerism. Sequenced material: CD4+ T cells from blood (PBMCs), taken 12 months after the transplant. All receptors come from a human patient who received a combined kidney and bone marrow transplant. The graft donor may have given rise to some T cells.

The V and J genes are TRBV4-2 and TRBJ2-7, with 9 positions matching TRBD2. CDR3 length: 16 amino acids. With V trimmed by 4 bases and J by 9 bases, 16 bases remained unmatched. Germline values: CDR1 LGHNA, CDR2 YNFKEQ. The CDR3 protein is CASSLLIGTSSGVQYF. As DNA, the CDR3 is TGTGCCAGCAGCCTATTAATCGGGACTAGCAGCGGGGTGCAGTACTTC.

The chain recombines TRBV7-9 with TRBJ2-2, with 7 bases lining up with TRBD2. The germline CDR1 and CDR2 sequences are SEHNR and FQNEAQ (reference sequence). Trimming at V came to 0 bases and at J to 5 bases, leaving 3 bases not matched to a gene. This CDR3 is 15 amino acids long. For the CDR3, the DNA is TGTGCCAGCAGCTTAGCGGGAGGGGTAACCGGGGAGCTGTTTTTT. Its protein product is CASSLAGGVTGELFF.

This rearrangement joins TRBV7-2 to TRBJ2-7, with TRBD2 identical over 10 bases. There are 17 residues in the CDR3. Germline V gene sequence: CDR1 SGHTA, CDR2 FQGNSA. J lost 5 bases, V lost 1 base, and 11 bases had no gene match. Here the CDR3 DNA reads TGTGCCAGCAGCTTAGGGGGACCTCTAGCGGGGGCCGACGAGCAGTACTTC. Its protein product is CASSLGGPLAGADEQYF.

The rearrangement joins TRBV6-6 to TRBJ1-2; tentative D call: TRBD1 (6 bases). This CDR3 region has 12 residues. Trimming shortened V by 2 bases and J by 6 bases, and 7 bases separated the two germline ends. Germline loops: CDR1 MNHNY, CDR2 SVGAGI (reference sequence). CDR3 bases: TGTGCCAGCAGTTACAAGGGGGATGGCTACACCTTC. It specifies CASSYKGDGYTF.

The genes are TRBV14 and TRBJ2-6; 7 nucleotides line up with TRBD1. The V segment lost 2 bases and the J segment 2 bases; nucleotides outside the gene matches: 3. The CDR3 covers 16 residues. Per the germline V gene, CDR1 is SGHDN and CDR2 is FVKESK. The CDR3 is CASSQKGAAGANVLTF. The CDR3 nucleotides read TGTGCCAGCAGCCAAAAGGGGGCTGCTGGGGCCAACGTCCTGACTTTC.

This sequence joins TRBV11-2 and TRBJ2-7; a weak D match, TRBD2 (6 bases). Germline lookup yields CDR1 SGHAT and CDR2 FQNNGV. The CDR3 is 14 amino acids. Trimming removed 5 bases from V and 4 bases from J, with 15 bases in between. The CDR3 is CASSRLGTAYEQYF. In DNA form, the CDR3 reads TGTGCCAGCAGCCGATTAGGGACTGCGTACGAGCAGTACTTC.

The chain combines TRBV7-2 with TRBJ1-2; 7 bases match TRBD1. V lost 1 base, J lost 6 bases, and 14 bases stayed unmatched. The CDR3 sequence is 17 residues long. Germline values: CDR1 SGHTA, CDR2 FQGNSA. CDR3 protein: CASSLGTGTDNYNGYTF. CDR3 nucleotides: TGTGCCAGCAGCTTAGGGACCGGGACAGACAATTACAATGGCTACACCTTC. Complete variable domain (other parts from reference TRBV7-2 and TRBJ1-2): GAGVSQSPSNKVTEKGKDVELRCDPISGHTALYWYRQSLGQGLEFLIYFQGNSAPDKSGLPSDRFSAERTGGSVSTLTIQRTQQEDSAVYLCASSLGTGTDNYNGYTFGSGTRLTVV.

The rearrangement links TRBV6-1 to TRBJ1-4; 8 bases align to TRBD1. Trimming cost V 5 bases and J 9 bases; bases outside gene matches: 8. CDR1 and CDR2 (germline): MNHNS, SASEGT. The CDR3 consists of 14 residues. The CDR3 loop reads CASSWDRFAKKLFF. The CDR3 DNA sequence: TGTGCCAGCAGTTGGGACAGGTTTGCTAAAAAACTGTTTTTT.

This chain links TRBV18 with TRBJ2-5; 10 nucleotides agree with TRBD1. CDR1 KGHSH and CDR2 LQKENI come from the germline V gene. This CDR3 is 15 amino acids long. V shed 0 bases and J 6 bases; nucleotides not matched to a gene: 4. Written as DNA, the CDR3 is TGTGCCAGCTCACCACCGGGACAGGGGTCGAAGACCCAGTACTTC. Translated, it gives CASSPPGQGSKTQYF.

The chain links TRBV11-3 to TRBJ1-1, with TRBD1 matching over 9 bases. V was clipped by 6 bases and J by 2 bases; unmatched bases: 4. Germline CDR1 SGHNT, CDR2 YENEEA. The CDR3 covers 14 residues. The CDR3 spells CASSRGQGNTEAFF. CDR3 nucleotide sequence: TGTGCCAGCAGTCGGGGACAGGGAAACACTGAAGCTTTCTTT. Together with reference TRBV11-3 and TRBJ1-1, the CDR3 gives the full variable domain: EAGVVQSPRYKIIEKKQPVAFWCNPISGHNTLYWYLQNLGQGPELLIRYENEEAVDDSQLPKDRFSAERLKGVDSTLKIQPAELGDSAVYLCASSRGQGNTEAFFGQGTRLTVV.

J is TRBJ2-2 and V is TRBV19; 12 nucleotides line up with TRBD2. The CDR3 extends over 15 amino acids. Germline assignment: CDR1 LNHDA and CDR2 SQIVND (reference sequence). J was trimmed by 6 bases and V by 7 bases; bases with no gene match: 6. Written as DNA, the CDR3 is TGTGCCAGTAAGACTAGCGGGAGTAAGGCCGGGGAGCTGTTTTTT. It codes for CASKTSGSKAGELFF.

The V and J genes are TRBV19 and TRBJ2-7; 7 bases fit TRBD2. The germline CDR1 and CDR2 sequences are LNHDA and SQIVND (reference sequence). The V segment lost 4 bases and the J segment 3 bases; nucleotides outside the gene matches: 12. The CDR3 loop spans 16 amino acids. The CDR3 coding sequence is TGTGCCAGTAGTAGGAGTATGGGGAGGGCCTTCTACGAGCAGTACTTC. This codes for CASSRSMGRAFYEQYF.

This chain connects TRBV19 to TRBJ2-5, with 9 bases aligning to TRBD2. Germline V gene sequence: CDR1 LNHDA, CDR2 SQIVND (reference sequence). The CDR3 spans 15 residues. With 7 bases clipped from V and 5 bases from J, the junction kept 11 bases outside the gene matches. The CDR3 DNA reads TGTGCCAGTAAACCCGGACTAGCGAGTTTCGAGACCCAGTACTTC. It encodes CASKPGLASFETQYF.

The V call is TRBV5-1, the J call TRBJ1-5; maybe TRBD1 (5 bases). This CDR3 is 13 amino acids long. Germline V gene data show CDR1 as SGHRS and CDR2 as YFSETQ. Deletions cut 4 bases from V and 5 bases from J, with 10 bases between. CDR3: CASSEGGDQPQHF. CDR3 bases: TGCGCCAGCAGCGAGGGAGGGGATCAGCCCCAGCATTTT.

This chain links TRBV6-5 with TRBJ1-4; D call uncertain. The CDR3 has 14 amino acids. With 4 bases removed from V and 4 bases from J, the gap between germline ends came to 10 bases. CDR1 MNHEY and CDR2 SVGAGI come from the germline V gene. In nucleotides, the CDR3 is TGTGCCAGCAGTTTGGAACACTATAATGAAAAACTGTTTTTT. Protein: CASSLEHYNEKLFF.

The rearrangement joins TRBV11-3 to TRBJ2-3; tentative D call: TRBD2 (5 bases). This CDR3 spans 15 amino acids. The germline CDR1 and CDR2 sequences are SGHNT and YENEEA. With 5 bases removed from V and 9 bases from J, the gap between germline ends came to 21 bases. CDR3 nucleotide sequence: TGTGCCAGCAGCCCCAGTTCGGGTGGGAGTCAAACGCAGTATTTT. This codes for CASSPSSGGSQTQYF.

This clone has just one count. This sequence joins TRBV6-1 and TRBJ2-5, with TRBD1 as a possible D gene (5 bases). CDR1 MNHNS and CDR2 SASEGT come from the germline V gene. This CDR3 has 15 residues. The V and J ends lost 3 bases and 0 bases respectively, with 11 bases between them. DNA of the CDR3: TGTGCCAGCAGTGAGGGGCAGACTTACCAAGAGACCCAGTACTTC. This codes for CASSEGQTYQETQYF.

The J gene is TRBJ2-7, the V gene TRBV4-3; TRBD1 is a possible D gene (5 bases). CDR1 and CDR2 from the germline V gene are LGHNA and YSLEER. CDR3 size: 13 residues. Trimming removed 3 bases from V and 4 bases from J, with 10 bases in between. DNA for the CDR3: TGCGCCAGCAGCCATTCAACAGGATACGAGCAGTACTTC. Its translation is CASSHSTGYEQYF.

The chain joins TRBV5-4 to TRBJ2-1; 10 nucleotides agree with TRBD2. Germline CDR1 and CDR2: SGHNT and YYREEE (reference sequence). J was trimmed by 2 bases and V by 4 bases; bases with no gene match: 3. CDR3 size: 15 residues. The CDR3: CASSHTSGAYNEQFF. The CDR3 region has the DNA TGTGCCAGCAGCCATACTAGCGGGGCCTACAATGAGCAGTTCTTC.

CDR3 sequence reads: CASSSPGGSPVYGYTF. DNA for the CDR3: TGTGCCAGCAGCTCACCAGGGGGCTCGCCGGTATATGGCTACACCTTC. This chain uses TRBV7-9 with TRBJ1-2, with 8 bases matching TRBD1. The length of the CDR3 is 16 residues. V lost 4 bases to trimming and J lost 5 bases; unmatched junction nucleotides: 12. Germline V CDR1 and CDR2: SEHNR, FQNEAQ (reference sequence).

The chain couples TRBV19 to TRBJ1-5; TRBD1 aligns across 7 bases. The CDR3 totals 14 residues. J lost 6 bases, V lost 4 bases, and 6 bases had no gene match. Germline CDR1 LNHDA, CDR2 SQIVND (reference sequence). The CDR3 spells CASSTRGQGQPQHF. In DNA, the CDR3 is TGTGCCAGTAGTACAAGGGGGCAGGGTCAGCCCCAGCATTTT.

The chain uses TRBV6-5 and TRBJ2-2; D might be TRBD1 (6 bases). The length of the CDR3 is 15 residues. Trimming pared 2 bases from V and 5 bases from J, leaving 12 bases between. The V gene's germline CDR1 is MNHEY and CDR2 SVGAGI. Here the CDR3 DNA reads TGTGCCAGCAGTTACCTAGGACAGATTACCGGGGAGCTGTTTTTT. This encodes CASSYLGQITGELFF.

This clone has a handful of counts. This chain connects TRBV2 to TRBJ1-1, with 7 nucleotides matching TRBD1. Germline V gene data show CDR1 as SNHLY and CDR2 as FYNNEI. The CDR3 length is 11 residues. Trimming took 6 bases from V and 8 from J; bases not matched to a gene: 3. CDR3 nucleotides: TGTGCCAGCAGACGACAGGGCGAAGCTTTCTTT. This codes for CASRRQGEAFF.